These 8 T cell receptor beta chains originate from one sample sequenced in a study of shared clonotypes between healthy human individuals. TCRdb's table, derived via immunoSEQ multiplex PCR, lists solely in-frame clones and lacks some. The sample carries 600,000 to 800,000 clones, around 77% recorded once. The sequencing sample was made of memory CD4+ T cells sorted from blood. Described subset: CD45RA-negative fraction. Source of these receptors: a woman aged 25 to 39 in good health.

The chain links TRBV11-3 to TRBJ2-1, with D perhaps matching TRBD1 (6 bases). Germline CDR1 SGHNT, CDR2 YENEEA. The CDR3 runs 13 residues. V lost 2 bases and J lost 5, with 7 bases in between. CDR3 residues: CASSLYRDNEQFF. CDR3 sequence (DNA): TGTGCCAGCAGCTTATACAGGGACAATGAGCAGTTCTTC. Full variable domain (outside the CDR3, taken from reference TRBV11-3 and TRBJ2-1): EAGVVQSPRYKIIEKKQPVAFWCNPISGHNTLYWYLQNLGQGPELLIRYENEEAVDDSQLPKDRFSAERLKGVDSTLKIQPAELGDSAVYLCASSLYRDNEQFFGPGTRLTVL.

This clone was counted a few times. Other DNA sequences in the sample encode the same CDR3. The rearrangement uses TRBV11-2 and TRBJ2-4; D gene uncertain. Trimming removed 5 bases from V and 0 bases from J, with 8 bases in between. Germline CDR1 and CDR2: SGHAT and FQNNGV. The CDR3 sequence is 14 residues long. CDR3 coding DNA: TGTGCCAGCAGCCTTAGAGTAGCCAAAAACATTCAGTACTTC. As protein: CASSLRVAKNIQYF.

This clone was seen a handful of times. V and J are TRBV30 and TRBJ1-2; D is unclear. Trimming removed 0 bases at V and 8 bases at J, with 7 bases between. The length of the CDR3 is 11 residues. Germline lookup yields CDR1 GTSNPN and CDR2 SVGIG (reference sequence). CDR3 in amino acids: CAWSVEGGYTF. CDR3 bases: TGTGCCTGGAGTGTTGAGGGAGGCTACACCTTC.

The chain is built from TRBV18 and TRBJ2-1, with 9 nucleotides matching TRBD1. Trimming removed 3 bases from V and 8 bases from J; junction bases left unmatched: 5. From germline, CDR1 is KGHSH and CDR2 LQKENI. The CDR3 has 14 residues. The CDR3 loop reads CASSPGTGRDEQFF. The CDR3 region has the DNA TGTGCCAGCTCACCCGGGACAGGGAGAGATGAGCAGTTCTTC.

The chain employs TRBV7-6 and TRBJ2-7; 8 nucleotides agree with TRBD1. V was clipped by 8 bases and J by 2 bases; unmatched bases: 8. The CDR3 extends over 14 amino acids. Germline V gene data show CDR1 as SGHVS and CDR2 as FNYEAQ. DNA of the CDR3: TGTGCCAGCGCTAGACAGGGGACGCCCTACGAGCAGTACTTC. Translation gives CASARQGTPYEQYF.

In the case of this clone: The junction and the germline gene differ at one end; a read error may be behind it. V gene TRBV9 combines with J gene TRBJ1-3; perhaps TRBD1 as D (5 bases). Germline loops: CDR1 SGDLS, CDR2 YYNGEE. There are 14 residues in the CDR3. CDR3 DNA: TGTGCCAACAGCTCCCGGGACGCCGGAAACACCATATATTTT. Its translation: CANSSRDAGNTIYF.

V is TRBV5-1 and J is TRBJ1-4, with 9 bases identical to TRBD1. CDR3 length equals 16 residues. Germline values: CDR1 SGHRS, CDR2 YFSETQ. J gave up 7 bases and V 3 bases, and 10 bases lay outside the gene matches. CDR3 nucleotides: TGCGCCAGCAGCTCGTCCCCGGGACAGGGTCGTGAAAAACTGTTTTTT. It specifies CASSSSPGQGREKLFF. The full variable domain, with the rest looked up from reference TRBV5-1 and TRBJ1-4, is KAGVTQTPRYLIKTRGQQVTLSCSPISGHRSVSWYQQTPGQGLQFLFEYFSETQRNKGNFPGRFSGRQFSNSRSEMNVSTLELGDSALYLCASSSSPGQGREKLFFGSGTQLSVL.

This clone showed up just a few times. The chain's CDR3 is CASSPNPREAAFF. The DNA for the CDR3 is TGTGCCAGCTCACCGAACCCTCGCGAGGCAGCTTTCTTT. The V and J genes are TRBV18 and TRBJ1-1, with unresolved D. The CDR3 totals 13 residues. V lost 3 bases to trimming and J lost 10 bases, with 15 bases between them. Per germline, CDR1 KGHSH and CDR2 LQKENI.